This paragraph covers one TCR beta chain sequence. Its antigen is currently not known. No per-base quality is available; no much larger clone lies one base away. The data were taken from a study of beta chain features in type 1 diabetes (dated by TCRdb to between 2018 and 2020). Regarding the study in general: No differences in mean age, gender distribution, total cell number or subset yield were found between patients and healthy donors. The study compared the TCRB repertoires of sorted circulating CD4+ T cell subsets in recently diagnosed type 1 diabetes patients with those in matched healthy donors. A total of roughly 100 million sorted cells were examined across all samples, and a strong correlation was observed between cell number per subset and RNA yield. Whereas all 30 or so donors provided naive and central memory subsets, regulatory and stem cell-like memory subsets were isolated from just 8 patients and about eight healthy donors. Overall study results and their limits: A moderate but significant shortening of TCRB CDR3 length was observed in type 1 diabetes patients in all four CD4+ subsets. Because small numbers of individuals were included in the HLA sub-analyses, any influence of HLA type on TCRB rearrangement was left unresolved. Naive, central memory and regulatory TCRB repertoires appeared more similar among patients than among healthy donors. At VDJ recombination sites, type 1 diabetes patients had fewer insertions and more deleted nucleotides, which implies abnormalities in thymic rearrangement. Shorter templates might be favored by PCR, yet because patient and control samples were amplified and corrected together, any such skew would affect both groups equally. Sequencing cDNA rather than genomic DNA could over-represent highly expressing activated cells, although activation and CD3 levels did not differ between groups.

Each donor gave one peripheral blood draw, approximately 110 mL on average, collected into heparinised tubes. Naive, central memory, regulatory and stem cell-like memory CD4+ T cells were sorted on a BD FACSAria II using a panel including CD45RO, CCR7, CD25, CD127, CD95 and CD27. Purity was above 95% for every sorted population. PBMCs were separated immediately by Lymphoprep density gradient centrifugation and were stained directly, without being cultured. So that batch effects would be minimized, each experiment stained and sorted samples in pairs, pairing one healthy donor with one patient. All of the isolated RNA was reverse transcribed with the High Capacity cDNA Reverse Transcription Kit, so expressed TCRB transcripts were sequenced. Deep immunoSEQ sequencing was performed on naive, central memory and regulatory T cell samples, with an average of roughly 4 million total reads per sample. After sorted cells were lysed in RLT buffer, RNA was extracted with DNase-treated RNeasy Micro or Mini kits, with the choice depending on cell number. To prevent cross-contamination, each cell subset was processed individually, whereas patient and healthy donor samples were processed jointly. The immunoSEQ multiplex PCR was used to amplify TCRB sequences from cDNA, yielding 87-bp fragments that span the CDR3 region. The amplicons were sequenced using the Illumina HiSeq platform. As for the original processing: Synthetic template baselines were used to correct PCR bias computationally, reads within Hamming distance 2 were collapsed, and singletons that could not be merged were discarded. Reads were aligned against IMGT so that V, D and J genes, CDR3 length and insertions or deletions at six rearrangement sites could be assigned. Within each subset, clonotype counts were normalized to sorted cell number, after which true diversity and Gini coefficients were computed with the tcR R package. The overlap coefficient, calculated on TCRB nucleotide sequences, was used to measure repertoire sharing. As a proxy for the pre-selection repertoire, out-of-frame TCRB sequences from naive cells were analyzed. Held by TCRdb, this immuneACCESS table contains in-frame sequences only and omits some clones. Under half of the omission traces to an unresolved V gene where checked; the cause of the rest is unknown. That table gives V, J and clone size, and the DNA gave D and trimming. This sample lists 300,000 to 400,000 clones; about 13% were detected once. The ten largest clones represent approximately 0.016% of the sample.

According to the germline V gene, CDR1 reads SGHAT and CDR2 reads FQNNGV. V ends up 7 bases short and J 6 bases short, with an unmatched junction base count of 11. From the cysteine up to the phenylalanine, the CDR3 has a length of 14 residues. The CDR3 DNA has 42 bases and is translated from base 1. Sequencing input: naive CD4+ T cells from blood. The sample's cell subset or site, from its label and the paper: true naive CD4+ T cells. The chain couples TRBV11-2 to TRBJ2-5, and TRBD2 aligns with 7 junction nucleotides. The receptor comes from a woman aged 18-30 years with type 1 diabetes. The DNA reads as follows: TGTGCCAGCACCCATGCGGGAGTAGGGAAGACCCAGTACTTC. Its translation reads: CASTHAGVGKTQYF.